Presented here are 4 T cell receptor beta chains from one specimen sequenced in a study of breast tumors, draining lymph nodes, adjacent tissues. TCRdb re-called the multiplex PCR reads through MiXCR, storing one row per CDR3 protein. This sample yields about 110,000 distinct CDR3 sequences, of which 30% are seen a single time; approximately 5% belongs to the top ten. Breast cancer patients provided tissue from their axillary draining lymph nodes. Sample: axillary lymph node tissue. The receptors derive from a female donor with breast cancer. Some clones in this sample may be carry-over from other donors' samples.

As to this clonotype: Since a much larger clone is just one base distant, this may be a read error. The rearrangement links TRBV9 to TRBJ2-7; unclear D gene. The CDR3 totals 14 residues. Germline lookup yields CDR1 SGDLS and CDR2 YYNGEE. CDR3 sequence: CASSPARVSHEQSF. The CDR3 DNA reads as TGTGCCAGCAGCCCGGCTCGGGTATCCCACGAGCAGTCCTTC.

This clonotype was seen ten or more times. This sequence joins TRBV20-1 and TRBJ2-1; D is unresolved. Per the germline V gene, CDR1 is DFQATT and CDR2 is SNEGSKA (reference sequence). V lost 5 bases to trimming and J lost 4 bases, with 6 bases between them. This CDR3 is 11 amino acids long. DNA for the CDR3: TGCAGTGCTCCTATTTACAATGAGCAGTTCTTC. Amino acids: CSAPIYNEQFF.

This clonotype was found many times. This sequence joins TRBV4-1 and TRBJ2-2; no reliable D call. The CDR3 loop spans 14 amino acids. Germline V CDR1 and CDR2: MGHRA, YSYEKL. V was pared by 5 bases and J by 1 base, with 8 bases between. The CDR3 DNA sequence: TGCGCCAGCAGCGCCCATTTGAACACCGGGGAGCTGTTTTTT. Its translation is CASSAHLNTGELFF.

This clonotype was seen ten or more times. The chain recombines TRBV7-3 with TRBJ2-2; 7 nucleotides agree with TRBD2. The junction had 11 bases not matched to a gene; V was cut back by 5 bases and J by 2 bases. CDR1 is SGHTA, CDR2 FQGTGA, per germline. The CDR3 covers 17 residues. CDR3 DNA: TGTGCCAGCAGCGAAAAAACGGGAGGAGGAAACACCGGGGAGCTGTTTTTT. Translated, it gives CASSEKTGGGNTGELFF. Full variable domain (rest looked up from reference TRBV7-3 and TRBJ2-2): GAGVSQTPSNKVTEKGKYVELRCDPISGHTALYWYRQSLGQGPEFLIYFQGTGAADDSGLPNDRFFAVRPEGSVSTLKIQRTERGDSAVYLCASSEKTGGGNTGELFFGEGSRLTVL.